The 22 T cell receptor beta chains below all came from one sample that was sequenced in a study of cytotoxic CD8 clonotypes in ibrutinib-treated CLL. The protocol was immunoSEQ multiplex PCR, while the TCRdb copy is restricted to in-frame clones and leaves out a portion. The profile shows 200,000 to 250,000 clones, roughly 73% of them singletons. Sequencing was performed on PBMCs, taken after 12 months of ibrutinib treatment. The receptors were gathered from a human donor with chronic lymphocytic leukemia.

The gene calls are TRBV7-9 and TRBJ1-1; weak D call: TRBD1 (6 bases). The CDR3 is 15 residues long. Germline CDR1 SEHNR, CDR2 FQNEAQ (reference sequence). V dropped 4 bases and J dropped 3 bases, with 15 bases sitting between them. The CDR3 sequence is CASSSFTTGHTEAFF. The CDR3 coding sequence is TGTGCCAGCAGCTCTTTCACGACAGGCCACACTGAAGCTTTCTTT.

V is TRBV2 and J is TRBJ2-7; D is possibly TRBD2 (6 bases). CDR3 length equals 14 residues. Germline CDR1 reads SNHLY; CDR2 reads FYNNEI. V shed 7 bases and J shed 2 bases, with 15 bases lying between them. CDR3 sequence reads: CASISSGSAYEQYF. The CDR3 DNA is TGTGCCAGCATTTCAAGCGGGTCCGCCTACGAGCAGTACTTC.

The chain couples TRBV30 to TRBJ2-1; D remains unclear. V was clipped by 2 bases and J by 4 bases, with 12 bases between them. This CDR3 has 14 amino acids. Per the germline V gene, CDR1 is GTSNPN and CDR2 is SVGIG (reference sequence). The CDR3 loop reads CAWSWGWSYNEQFF. The CDR3 coding sequence is TGTGCCTGGAGTTGGGGATGGTCTTACAATGAGCAGTTCTTC.

This clone was found once. The V gene is TRBV18, the J gene TRBJ2-6; tentative D call: TRBD1 (5 bases). CDR1 is KGHSH and CDR2 is LQKENI in the germline V gene. This CDR3 comprises 18 residues. V shed 2 bases and J shed 0 bases, with 14 bases lying between them. In nucleotides, the CDR3 is TGTGCCAGCTCACCAATAGGGGCTAACCCCTCTGGGGCCAACGTCCTGACTTTC. It yields the protein CASSPIGANPSGANVLTF.

This clone turned up a few times. CDR3 sequence: CASSWGPEKMNTEAFF. DNA of the CDR3: TGTGCCAGCAGCTGGGGACCGGAAAAAATGAACACTGAAGCTTTCTTT. This sequence joins TRBV11-2 and TRBJ1-1, with a weak D call TRBD1 (5 bases). Germline CDR1 reads SGHAT; CDR2 reads FQNNGV. Trimming took 4 bases from V and 0 from J, leaving 15 bases between them. This CDR3 region has 16 residues.

The chain has TRBV15 and TRBJ2-1; TRBD2 matches at 8 bases. The CDR3 runs to 15 residues. V lost 0 bases, J lost 9 bases, and 7 bases stayed unmatched. Germline CDR1 LNHNV, CDR2 YYDKDF (reference sequence). In DNA form, the CDR3 reads TGTGCCACCAGCAGAGAACTAGCGGCCTCGGTTGAGCAGTTCTTC. Translation: CATSRELAASVEQFF.

The rearrangement joins TRBV5-1 to TRBJ2-1; D unclear. Germline V gene sequence: CDR1 SGHRS, CDR2 YFSETQ. V was shortened by 0 bases and J by 4 bases, with 11 bases between the two germline ends. The CDR3 extends over 15 amino acids. The CDR3 sequence is CASSLAPSGYNEQFF. For the CDR3, the DNA is TGCGCCAGCAGCTTGGCTCCTAGTGGGTACAATGAGCAGTTCTTC.

CDR3 sequence (DNA): TGTGCCAGCAGTTTATCGCCCGGACTAGCGGGGGTCTACGAGCAGTACTTC. This encodes CASSLSPGLAGVYEQYF. This chain uses TRBV27 with TRBJ2-7, with 13 nucleotides matching TRBD2. The CDR3 spans 17 residues. Per the germline V gene, CDR1 is MNHEY and CDR2 is SMNVEV (reference sequence). J was trimmed by 3 bases and V by 0 bases; bases with no gene match: 5.

A few counts support this clone. CDR3 sequence reads: CASSTSGRAGQPQHF. DNA for the CDR3: TGTGCCAGCAGTACCTCCGGGAGGGCGGGTCAGCCCCAGCATTTT. This chain uses TRBV6-5 with TRBJ1-5; unclear D gene. Germline V gene sequence: CDR1 MNHEY, CDR2 SVGAGI. This CDR3 contains 15 residues. V was trimmed by 5 bases and J by 6 bases, leaving 17 bases between them.

This rearrangement joins TRBV4-1 to TRBJ1-2; the D is unclear. CDR1 is MGHRA and CDR2 is YSYEKL in the germline V gene. V lost 3 bases and J 0 bases, leaving 8 bases between the germline ends. This CDR3 spans 14 amino acids. The CDR3 loop is CASSHSPSNYGYTF. CDR3 DNA sequence: TGCGCCAGCAGCCACAGTCCTTCTAACTATGGCTACACCTTC.

The chain joins TRBV19 to TRBJ1-5, with D unclear. Germline-derived CDR1 and CDR2 are LNHDA and SQIVND (reference sequence). The CDR3 runs to 12 residues. V shed 3 bases and J shed 1 base, with 1 base lying between them. The DNA for the CDR3 is TGTGCCAGTAGTATCAGCAATCAGCCCCAGCATTTT. It yields the protein CASSISNQPQHF.

The sample holds one count of this clone. J is TRBJ2-1 and V is TRBV7-9; perhaps D is TRBD1 or TRBD2 (5 bases each). The CDR3 length is 15 residues. From germline, CDR1 is SEHNR and CDR2 FQNEAQ (reference sequence). The V gene lost 8 bases and the J gene lost 6 bases, with 20 bases spanning the gap. Here the CDR3 reads CASLDKGPPFNEQFF. The CDR3 region has the DNA TGTGCCAGCCTCGATAAGGGACCCCCATTCAATGAGCAGTTCTTC.

The rearrangement joins TRBV7-9 to TRBJ1-2; D may be TRBD1 (6 bases). Germline V lookup: CDR1 SEHNR, CDR2 FQNEAQ (reference sequence). Trimming left V 1 base short and J 8 bases short, with 14 bases between. The CDR3 extends over 14 amino acids. This chain's CDR3 is CASSLVGEGDGYTF. The CDR3 nucleotides read TGTGCCAGCAGCTTAGTTGGTGAGGGGGACGGCTACACCTTC.

This clone was detected only once. DNA of the CDR3: TGTGCCAGCAGTTACTCGACCTGGGGTCCCGACGAGCAGTACTTC. This translates into CASSYSTWGPDEQYF. This chain uses TRBV6-5 with TRBJ2-7; D remains ambiguous. Looked up from germline, CDR1 is MNHEY and CDR2 is SVGAGI. The CDR3 extends over 15 amino acids. Trimming left V 0 bases short and J 5 bases short, with 14 bases between.

This chain joins TRBV7-9 and TRBJ2-5; 8 bases fit TRBD2. Germline V CDR1 and CDR2: SEHNR, FQNEAQ (reference sequence). After removal of 5 bases from V and 5 bases from J, the junction contained 7 bases not matched to a gene. This CDR3 comprises 14 residues. For the CDR3, the DNA is TGTGCCAGCAGCCACGGACTAGCTCGGGAGACCCAGTACTTC. Its translation is CASSHGLARETQYF. The full variable domain, completed using reference TRBV7-9 and TRBJ2-5, is DTGVSQNPRHKITKRGQNVTFRCDPISEHNRLYWYRQTLGQGPEFLTYFQNEAQLEKSRLLSDRFSAERPKGSFSTLEIQRTEQGDSAMYLCASSHGLARETQYFGPGTRLLVL.

The rearrangement joins TRBV19 to TRBJ2-2; D perhaps matches TRBD1 (5 bases). Trimming shortened V by 3 bases and J by 7 bases, and 12 bases separated the two germline ends. Germline CDR1 LNHDA, CDR2 SQIVND (reference sequence). The CDR3 is 14 residues long. The chain's CDR3 is CASSISQGGGELFF. DNA for the CDR3: TGTGCCAGTAGTATCAGCCAGGGTGGCGGGGAGCTGTTTTTT.

As for this clone: This may be a read error, as it is one base from a much larger clone. V is TRBV11-2 and J is TRBJ2-3, with no clear D. This CDR3 is built from 12 residues. Germline V gene data show CDR1 as SGHAT and CDR2 as FQNNGV. Trimming left V 5 bases short and J 0 bases short, with 3 bases between. CDR3: CASSPSTDTQYF. As DNA, the CDR3 is TGTGCCAGCAGCCCTAGCACAGATACGCAGTATTTT.

The CDR3 coding sequence is TGTGCCAGCAGCCCCGGGACAAGAGACTACGAGCAGTACTTC. This codes for CASSPGTRDYEQYF. V gene TRBV5-4 combines with J gene TRBJ2-7, with D tentatively TRBD1 (6 bases). The V gene lost 4 bases and the J gene lost 3 bases, with 14 bases spanning the gap. Germline V gene lookup returns CDR1 SGHNT and CDR2 YYREEE (reference sequence). There are 14 residues in the CDR3.

The chain has TRBV10-3 and TRBJ2-4; D is ambiguous. The germline CDR1 and CDR2 sequences are ENHRY and SYGVKD. This CDR3 comprises 17 residues. V lost 11 bases and J 0 bases, leaving 23 bases between the germline ends. The CDR3 sequence: CAATTSPRPLAKNIQYF. For the CDR3, the DNA is TGTGCCGCCACGACTTCTCCCAGACCCCTAGCCAAAAACATTCAGTACTTC.

This chain joins TRBV6-1 and TRBJ1-5; possibly TRBD1 for D (5 bases). Between the trimmed V and J ends, which lost 8 bases and 6 bases, there was a span of 5 bases. Per the germline V gene, CDR1 is MNHNS and CDR2 is SASEGT. The CDR3 length is 10 residues. The CDR3 sequence is CASGGQPQHF. In nucleotides, the CDR3 is TGTGCCAGCGGGGGTCAGCCCCAGCATTTT.

This rearrangement joins TRBV20-1 to TRBJ2-5, with D uncertain. Germline V gene data show CDR1 as DFQATT and CDR2 as SNEGSKA (reference sequence). The ends were cut back, 6 bases at V and 3 bases at J, with 5 bases in the middle. The CDR3 extends over 10 amino acids. The CDR3 protein is CSAPKETQYF. In nucleotides, the CDR3 is TGCAGTGCCCCTAAAGAGACCCAGTACTTC.

This clone was recorded once. CDR3 loop: CASSLAWLAGYTQYF. CDR3 in DNA: TGTGCCAGCAGCTTAGCTTGGCTAGCGGGGTATACGCAGTATTTT. This chain joins TRBV7-8 and TRBJ2-3; 9 positions agree with TRBD2. This CDR3 has 15 amino acids. From germline, CDR1 is SGHVS and CDR2 FQNEAQ. The J segment lost 7 bases and the V segment lost 0 bases, leaving 5 bases of the junction unmatched.